These T cell receptor beta chains were read from a single sample in a study of blood T cell repertoires in COVID-19. Produced via immunoSEQ multiplex PCR; TCRdb's table is partial and in-frame only. Among 200,000 to 250,000 clones listed, 80% to 85% were seen once. The sequenced material came from peripheral blood. These receptors were collected from a woman in her sixties or seventies with acute or convalescent COVID-19. Each CDR3 is given with its conserved first and last residue. A D gene is named only where the DNA matches it firmly. Size is omitted from some rows. Given values are once, few, many or a class for expanded clones.

clone size	V gene	J gene	D gene	CDR3 DNA	CDR3 protein
-	TRBV7-8	TRBJ2-1	-	TGTGCCAGCACACAGGCAACCCAGTTAGCTTACAATGAGCAGTTCTTC	CASTQATQLAYNEQFF
-	TRBV2	TRBJ2-1	-	TGTGCCAGCAAACAGGGTCCCAACAATGAGCAGTTCTTC	CASKQGPNNEQFF
-	TRBV27	TRBJ1-5	-	TGTGCCAGCAGTCCCCTCCCCCCAGGGGATCAGCCCCAGCATTTT	CASSPLPPGDQPQHF
-	TRBV19	TRBJ2-1	TRBD1	TGTGCCAGTAGTGGACAGGGGGTCAATGAGCAGTTCTTC	CASSGQGVNEQFF
-	TRBV4-1	TRBJ1-2	TRBD1	TGCGCCAGCAGCCGGGACAGGGAAGACTATGGCTACACCTTC	CASSRDREDYGYTF
-	TRBV27	TRBJ2-2	-	TGTGCCAGCAGTACCACAGGGAACACCGGGGAGCTGTTTTTT	CASSTTGNTGELFF
-	TRBV19	TRBJ2-1	TRBD2	TGTGCCAGTAGTACCCCGGGACTAACGAATGAGCAGTTCTTC	CASSTPGLTNEQFF
-	TRBV20-1	TRBJ2-3	-	TGCAGTGCTAGTTTTAGGTCGGGGGGCACAGATACGCAGTATTTT	CSASFRSGGTDTQYF
few	TRBV6-5	TRBJ1-1	-	TGTGCCAGCCAGGGTGTGACTGAAGCTTTCTTT	CASQGVTEAFF
-	TRBV2	TRBJ1-4	-	TGTGCCAGCAGTGAGTACATCGAGGGAGGTATGGAAAAACTGTTTTTT	CASSEYIEGGMEKLFF
-	TRBV3-1/TRBV3-2	TRBJ2-5	TRBD2	TGTGCCAGCAGCCCCGGACTAGAGTTCAGAGAGACCCAGTACTTC	CASSPGLEFRETQYF
-	TRBV5-6	TRBJ2-7	TRBD1	TGTGCCAGCAGCTTTACAGGGACAGGGTGGGACTACGAGCAGTACTTC	CASSFTGTGWDYEQYF
-	TRBV20-1	TRBJ2-5	-	TGCAGTGCCAACCTTCGGGAGACCCAGTACTTC	CSANLRETQYF
-	TRBV7-6	TRBJ2-7	TRBD2	TGTGCCAGCAGCTTAACCCTAGCGGGGGGGCGTCACTCGCGGCTCGAGCAGTACTTC	CASSLTLAGGRHSRLEQYF
-	TRBV10-3	TRBJ1-2	TRBD1	TGTGCCATCAGTGCCGAGGGACAGGGGGTGTGGGGCTACACCTTC	CAISAEGQGVWGYTF
-	TRBV5-6	TRBJ2-4	TRBD2	TGTGCCAGCAGCTTGTACGGGAGGGGTAACATTCAGTACTTC	CASSLYGRGNIQYF
-	TRBV6-5	TRBJ1-1	-	TGTGCCAGCACCGAATCTAATTTACAGGGTAATGAAGCTTTCTTT	CASTESNLQGNEAFF
-	TRBV27	TRBJ1-2	-	TGTGCCAGCAGTCCTCGAGGTCGCGGCTATGGCTACACCTTC	CASSPRGRGYGYTF
once	TRBV6-5	TRBJ1-1	-	TGTGCCAGCAGTTACTCGCTGGGAGGCACTGAAGCTTTCTTT	CASSYSLGGTEAFF
-	TRBV27	TRBJ2-5	-	TGTGCCAGCAGTTCTGCACTGACTGCAGAGACCCAGTACTTC	CASSSALTAETQYF
-	TRBV7-2	TRBJ2-7	TRBD2	TGTGCCAGCAGCTTTAGGCCGGGACTAGTTGCCTACGAGCAGTACTTC	CASSFRPGLVAYEQYF
-	TRBV27	TRBJ2-2	TRBD2	TGTGCCAGCAGTTCGAGCGGGGGCCTACGAACCGGGGAGCTGTTTTTT	CASSSSGGLRTGELFF
-	TRBV7-2	TRBJ1-6	-	TGTGCCAGCAGCCCCCGATTCCGGACAAGCACAAATTCACCCCTCCACTTT	CASSPRFRTSTNSPLHF
-	TRBV5-1	TRBJ1-1	-	TGCGCCAGCACCGAGGCCGGGGGGAACACTGAAGCTTTCTTT	CASTEAGGNTEAFF
-	TRBV28	TRBJ1-5	-	TGTGCCAGCAGTTTCGCCGGGAATCAGCCCCAGCATTTT	CASSFAGNQPQHF
-	TRBV4-1	TRBJ2-5	-	TGCGCCAGCAGCCAGGGGGGAGGCGGGACCCAGTACTTC	CASSQGGGGTQYF
-	TRBV18	TRBJ1-1	-	TGTGCCAGCTCACCTAGAGGGGGGGCACGGGGCACTGAAGCTTTCTTT	CASSPRGGARGTEAFF
-	TRBV5-8	TRBJ2-7	-	TGTGCCAGCAGCCCCGGGACAACGGCCCTGCAGTACTTC	CASSPGTTALQYF
-	TRBV30	TRBJ1-1	-	TGTGCCTGGAGTCCCCGTGGAGGGAGGGGCATGAACACTGAAGCTTTCTTT	CAWSPRGGRGMNTEAFF
-	TRBV15	TRBJ1-4	-	TGTGCCACCAGCAGAGATCCGGTTAGTAATGAAAAACTGTTTTTT	CATSRDPVSNEKLFF
-	TRBV9	TRBJ2-2	TRBD2	TGTGCCAGCAGCGTAGGGCTAGCGGGGGGGCAGCGGACCGGGGAGCTGTTTTTT	CASSVGLAGGQRTGELFF
-	TRBV7-2	TRBJ1-6	-	TGTGCCAGCAGCTTAGAGTTACACTCACCCCTCCACTTT	CASSLELHSPLHF
-	TRBV14	TRBJ1-6	TRBD1	TGTGCCAGCAGCCCTTGGACAGGGACTAATTCACCCCTCCACTTT	CASSPWTGTNSPLHF
-	TRBV5-1	TRBJ2-1	-	TGCGCCAGCAGCTTCGGAGCGGTTAGCTCCTACAATGAGCAGTTCTTC	CASSFGAVSSYNEQFF
-	TRBV5-4	TRBJ2-2	-	TGTGCCAGCAGCTTCTCCGCGAACACCGGGGAGCTGTTTTTT	CASSFSANTGELFF
-	TRBV7-8	TRBJ2-2	TRBD2	TGTGCCAGCAGCTCGGGAGGGGGAGGAGGCACCGGGGAGCTGTTTTTT	CASSSGGGGGTGELFF
-	TRBV12-3/TRBV12-4	TRBJ2-2	-	TGTGCCAGCAGTTTAGGCCGGGTTGGGGAGCTGTTTTTT	CASSLGRVGELFF
-	TRBV4-2	TRBJ2-5	TRBD2	TGTGCCAGCAGCCAGTCCATAGCGGGGGGGGCCCAAGAGACCCAGTACTTC	CASSQSIAGGAQETQYF
-	TRBV3-1/TRBV3-2	TRBJ1-3	TRBD1	TGTGCCAGCAGCCCATACCCCTCGACAGGGACCGGAAACACCATATATTTT	CASSPYPSTGTGNTIYF
-	TRBV5-1	TRBJ2-3	TRBD2	TGCGCCAGCAGCTTGGAGGGTAGCGGGGGGGATACGCAGTATTTT	CASSLEGSGGDTQYF
-	TRBV5-6	TRBJ2-7	TRBD2	TGTGCCAGCAGAGTAGCGGGGGGCTCGTACGAGCAGTACTTC	CASRVAGGSYEQYF
few	TRBV10-3	TRBJ1-6	-	TGTGCCATCAGCGAGGGGAGGGATAATTCACCCCTCCACTTT	CAISEGRDNSPLHF
once	TRBV5-1	TRBJ1-4	-	TGCGCCAGCAGCCCGCAGTCAACTAATGAAAAACTGTTTTTT	CASSPQSTNEKLFF
-	TRBV6-2/TRBV6-3	TRBJ2-1	TRBD2	TGTGCCAGCAGTCCCCTTAGCGGGGGGGTAACCTACAATGAGCAGTTCTTC	CASSPLSGGVTYNEQFF